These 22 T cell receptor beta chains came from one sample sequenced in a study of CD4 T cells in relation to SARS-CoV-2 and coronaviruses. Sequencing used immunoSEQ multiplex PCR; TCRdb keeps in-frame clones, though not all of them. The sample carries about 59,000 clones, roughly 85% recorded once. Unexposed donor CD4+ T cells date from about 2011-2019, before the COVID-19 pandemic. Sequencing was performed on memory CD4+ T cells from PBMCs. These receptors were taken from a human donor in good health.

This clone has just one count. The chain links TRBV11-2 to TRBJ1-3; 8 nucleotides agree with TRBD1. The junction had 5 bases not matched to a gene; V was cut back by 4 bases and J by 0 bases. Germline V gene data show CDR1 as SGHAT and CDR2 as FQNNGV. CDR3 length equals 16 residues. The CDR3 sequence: CASSSLRGPSGNTIYF. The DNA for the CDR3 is TGTGCCAGCAGCTCCCTCAGGGGGCCCTCTGGAAACACCATATATTTT.

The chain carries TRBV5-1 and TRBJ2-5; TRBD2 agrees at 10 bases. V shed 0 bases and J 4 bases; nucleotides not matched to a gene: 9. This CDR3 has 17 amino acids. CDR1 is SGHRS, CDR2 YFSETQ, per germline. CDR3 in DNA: TGCGCCAGCAGCTTGGGGACTAGCGGAGCGGGTGGAGAGACCCAGTACTTC. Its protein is CASSLGTSGAGGETQYF.

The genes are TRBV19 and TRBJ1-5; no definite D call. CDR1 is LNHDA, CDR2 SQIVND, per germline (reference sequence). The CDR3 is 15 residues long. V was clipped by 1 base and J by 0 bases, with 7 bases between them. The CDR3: CASSIVGYSNQPQHF. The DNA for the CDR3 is TGTGCCAGTAGTATAGTCGGATATAGCAATCAGCCCCAGCATTTT.

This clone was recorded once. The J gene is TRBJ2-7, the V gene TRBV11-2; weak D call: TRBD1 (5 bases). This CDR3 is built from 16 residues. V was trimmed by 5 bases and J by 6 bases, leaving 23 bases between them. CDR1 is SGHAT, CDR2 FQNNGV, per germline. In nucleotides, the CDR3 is TGTGCCAGCAGCCGTCGTGGCAGGGCCTATCAGGGCGAGCAGTACTTC. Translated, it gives CASSRRGRAYQGEQYF.

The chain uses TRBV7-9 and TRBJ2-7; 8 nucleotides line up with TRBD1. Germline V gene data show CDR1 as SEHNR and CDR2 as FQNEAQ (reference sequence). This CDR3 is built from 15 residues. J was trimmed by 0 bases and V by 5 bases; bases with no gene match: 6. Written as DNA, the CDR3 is TGTGCCAGCAGCCCCGGTGGGACAGGCTCCTACGAGCAGTACTTC. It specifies CASSPGGTGSYEQYF.

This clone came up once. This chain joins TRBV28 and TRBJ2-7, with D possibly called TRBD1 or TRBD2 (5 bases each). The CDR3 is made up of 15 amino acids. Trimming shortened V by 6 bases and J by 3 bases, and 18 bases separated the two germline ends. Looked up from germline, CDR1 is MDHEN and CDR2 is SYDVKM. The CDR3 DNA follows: TGTGCCAGCAGACCCCGGGACCTCGTACGCTACGAGCAGTACTTC. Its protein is CASRPRDLVRYEQYF.

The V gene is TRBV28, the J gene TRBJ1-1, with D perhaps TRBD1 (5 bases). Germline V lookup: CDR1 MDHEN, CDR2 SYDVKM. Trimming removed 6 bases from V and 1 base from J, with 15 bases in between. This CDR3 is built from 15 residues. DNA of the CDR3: TGTGCCAGCAGCTACGCGGGGCAGCCGAACACTGAAGCTTTCTTT. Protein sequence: CASSYAGQPNTEAFF. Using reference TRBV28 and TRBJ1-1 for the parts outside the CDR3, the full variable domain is DVKVTQSSRYLVKRTGEKVFLECVQDMDHENMFWYRQDPGLGLRLIYFSYDVKMKEKGDIPEGYSVSREKKERFSLILESASTNQTSMYLCASSYAGQPNTEAFFGQGTRLTVV.

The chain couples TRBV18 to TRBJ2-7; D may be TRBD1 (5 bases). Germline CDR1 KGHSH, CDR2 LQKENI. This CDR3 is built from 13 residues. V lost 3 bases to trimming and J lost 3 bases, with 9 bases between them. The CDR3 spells CASSPPGNYEQYF. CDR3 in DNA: TGTGCCAGCTCACCTCCAGGGAACTACGAGCAGTACTTC.

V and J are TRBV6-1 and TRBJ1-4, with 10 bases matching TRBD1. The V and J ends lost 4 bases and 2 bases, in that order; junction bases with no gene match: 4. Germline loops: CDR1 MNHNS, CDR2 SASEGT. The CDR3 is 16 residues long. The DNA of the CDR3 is TGTGCCAGCAGTGGCCGGGACAGGGGTACTAATGAAAAACTGTTTTTT. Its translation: CASSGRDRGTNEKLFF.

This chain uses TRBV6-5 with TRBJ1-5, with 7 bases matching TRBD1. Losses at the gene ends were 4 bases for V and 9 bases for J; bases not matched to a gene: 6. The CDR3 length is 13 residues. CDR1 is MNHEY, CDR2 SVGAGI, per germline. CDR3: CASSSTGTAPQHF. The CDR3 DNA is TGTGCCAGCAGTTCGACAGGGACAGCGCCCCAGCATTTT.

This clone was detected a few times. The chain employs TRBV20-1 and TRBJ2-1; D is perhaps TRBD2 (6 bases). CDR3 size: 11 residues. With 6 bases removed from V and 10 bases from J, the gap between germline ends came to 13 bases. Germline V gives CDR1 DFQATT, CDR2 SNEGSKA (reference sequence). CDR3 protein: CSAGPAGEQFF. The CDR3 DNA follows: TGCAGTGCAGGACCGGCGGGAGAGCAGTTCTTC.

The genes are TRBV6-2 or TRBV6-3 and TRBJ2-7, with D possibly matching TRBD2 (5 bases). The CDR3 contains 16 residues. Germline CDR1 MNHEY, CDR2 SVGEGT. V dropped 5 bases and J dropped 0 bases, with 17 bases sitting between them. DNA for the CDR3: TGTGCCAGCAGTCGGCCCCGGACGGGAACCTCCTACGAGCAGTACTTC. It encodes CASSRPRTGTSYEQYF.

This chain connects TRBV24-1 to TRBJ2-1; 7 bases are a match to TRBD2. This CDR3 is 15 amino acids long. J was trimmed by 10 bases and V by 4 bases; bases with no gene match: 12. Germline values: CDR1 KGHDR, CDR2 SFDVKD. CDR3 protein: CATSDRDYPIREQFF. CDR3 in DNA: TGTGCCACCAGTGACCGGGACTACCCCATTCGGGAGCAGTTCTTC.

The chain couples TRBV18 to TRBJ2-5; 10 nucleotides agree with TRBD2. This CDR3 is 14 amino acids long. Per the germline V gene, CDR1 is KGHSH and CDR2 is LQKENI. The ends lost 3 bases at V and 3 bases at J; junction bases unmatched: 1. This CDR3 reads CASSPGLAEETQYF. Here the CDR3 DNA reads TGTGCCAGCTCACCCGGACTAGCGGAAGAGACCCAGTACTTC.

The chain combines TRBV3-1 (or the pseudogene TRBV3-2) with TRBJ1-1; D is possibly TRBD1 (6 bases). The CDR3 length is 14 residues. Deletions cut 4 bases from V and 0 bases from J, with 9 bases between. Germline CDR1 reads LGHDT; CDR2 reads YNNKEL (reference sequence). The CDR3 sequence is CASSRDTMNTEAFF. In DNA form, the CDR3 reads TGTGCCAGCAGCCGGGACACCATGAACACTGAAGCTTTCTTT.

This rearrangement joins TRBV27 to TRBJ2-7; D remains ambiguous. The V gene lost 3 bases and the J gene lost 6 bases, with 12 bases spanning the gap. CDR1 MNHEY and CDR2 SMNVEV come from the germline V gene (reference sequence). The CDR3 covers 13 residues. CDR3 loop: CASSLVWLSEQYF. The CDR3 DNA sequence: TGTGCCAGCAGTTTGGTTTGGCTCTCCGAGCAGTACTTC.

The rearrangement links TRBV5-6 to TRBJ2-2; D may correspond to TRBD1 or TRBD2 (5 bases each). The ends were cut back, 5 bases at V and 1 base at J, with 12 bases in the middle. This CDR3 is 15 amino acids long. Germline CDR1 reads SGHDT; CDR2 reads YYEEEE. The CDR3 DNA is TGTGCCAGCAGTTACTGGGGGATGAACACCGGGGAGCTGTTTTTT. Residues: CASSYWGMNTGELFF. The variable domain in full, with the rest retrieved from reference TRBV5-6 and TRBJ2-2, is DAGVTQSPTHLIKTRGQQVTLRCSPKSGHDTVSWYQQALGQGPQFIFQYYEEEERQRGNFPDRFSGHQFPNYSSELNVNALLLGDSALYLCASSYWGMNTGELFFGEGSRLTVL.

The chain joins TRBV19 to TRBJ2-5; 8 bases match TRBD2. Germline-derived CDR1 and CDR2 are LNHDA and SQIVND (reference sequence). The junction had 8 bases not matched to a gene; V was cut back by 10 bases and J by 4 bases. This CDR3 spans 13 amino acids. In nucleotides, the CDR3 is TGTGCCACTCGGAGGGCGGGGGGAGAGACCCAGTACTTC. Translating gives CATRRAGGETQYF.

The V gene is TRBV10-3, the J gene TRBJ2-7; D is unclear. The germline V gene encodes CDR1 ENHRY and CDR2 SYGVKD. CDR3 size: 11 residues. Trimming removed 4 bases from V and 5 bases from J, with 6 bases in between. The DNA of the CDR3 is TGTGCCATCAGTGTAGGGAACGAGCAGTACTTC. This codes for CAISVGNEQYF.

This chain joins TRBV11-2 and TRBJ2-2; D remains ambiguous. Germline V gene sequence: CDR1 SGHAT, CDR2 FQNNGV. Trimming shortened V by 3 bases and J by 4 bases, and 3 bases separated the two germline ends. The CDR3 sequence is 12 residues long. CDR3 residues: CASSFSTGELFF. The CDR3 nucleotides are TGTGCCAGCAGCTTCTCCACCGGGGAGCTGTTTTTT.

The CDR3 DNA reads as TGTGCCAGCAGGCTTAGTTCTTCACGAAGCAATCAGCCCCAGCATTTT. It codes for CASRLSSSRSNQPQHF. V usage is TRBV28 and J usage is TRBJ1-5; D gene ambiguous. V was trimmed by 6 bases and J by 1 base, leaving 16 bases between them. CDR3 length: 16 amino acids. The germline gives CDR1 MDHEN, CDR2 SYDVKM.

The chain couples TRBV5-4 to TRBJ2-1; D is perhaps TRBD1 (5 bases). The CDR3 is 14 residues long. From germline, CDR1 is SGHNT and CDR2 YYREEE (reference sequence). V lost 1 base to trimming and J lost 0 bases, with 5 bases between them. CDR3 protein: CASSLRGSYNEQFF. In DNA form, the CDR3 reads TGTGCCAGCAGCTTGAGGGGCTCCTACAATGAGCAGTTCTTC.